This entry concerns a single T cell receptor beta chain. The source of the sample is a study of CD8+ T cells in alopecia areata. Looking at the study overall: Tofacitinib exposure lasted 6 to 18 months, followed by 6 months off drug.

Sample treatment: oral pan-JAK inhibitor, 5-10 mg twice daily. Trimming stripped 3 bases from V and 4 bases from J, with 10 bases between. CDR1 GTSNPN and CDR2 SVGIG come from the germline V gene (reference sequence). The CDR3 loop spans 13 amino acids. Extracted RNA was reverse transcribed into cDNA, the sequencing template. The data were produced by immunoSEQ multiplex PCR, yet TCRdb's version contains in-frame clones alone and is incomplete. The sample lists roughly 190,000 clones, approximately 60% occurring once. This chain connects TRBV30 to TRBJ1-5; D remains unclear. This TCR derives from a human donor with alopecia areata. The input for sequencing was CD4+ T cells sorted from blood, taken at week 4, from a patient treated with tofacitinib. CDR3 in amino acids: CAWSSRWNQPQHF. The CDR3 nucleotides read TGTGCCTGGAGCAGTCGGTGGAATCAGCCCCAGCATTTT.